Sequencing of this T cell receptor beta chain was carried out in a study of blood T cell repertoires in COVID-19 (dated by TCRdb to the early 2020s). Looking at the study overall: Samples covering the acute and convalescent phases of COVID-19 were provided by collaborators in the United States, Italy and Spain. Where available, HLA class I and class II types were obtained from metadata supplied by the sample provider rather than from assay-based typing. A de-identified subject ID, COVID-19 status, age in years and sex were almost always included in the sample metadata. Samples came from the ongoing ImmuneRACE study (first 160 participants) plus 1,254 subjects from 6 global collaborators. Subjects who had been exposed to COVID-19, were actively infected with it, or had recovered from it provided the deeply sampled blood TCRbeta repertoires that made up the dataset. The prospective study material was composed of cDNA or gDNA derived from T cells, B-cell-depleted T cells, or PBMCs. The repertoires were made available in a free public database intended to serve as a resource for research on the immune response to SARS-CoV-2.

Points the paper makes about the study in general: How much clinical and demographic metadata was included differed by source and by participant, and the metadata was provided uncurated.

V is clipped by 1 base and J by 5 bases, and the sequence between their germline boundaries is 12 bases long. The germline V gene provides CDR1 SGHDT and CDR2 YYEEEE. CDR3 length: 14 amino acids, cysteine to phenylalanine. Kept here is only the CDR3 DNA, which spans 42 bases and is read in frame from base 1. TCRbeta CDR3 regions were amplified from genomic DNA using the immunoSEQ Assay, a bias-controlled multiplex PCR. In the original analysis: Within the assay, amplification of reference gene primers was used to estimate how many nucleated cells each sample contained. Sequence reads were collapsed and filtered to measure the absolute abundance of every unique TCRbeta CDR3 rearrangement. For each sample, productive Simpson clonality was calculated by taking the square root of Simpson's diversity index across productive rearrangements. This is the immuneACCESS table as TCRdb keeps it, with only in-frame sequences that have V and J called. A part of the clones is gone; compared with another copy, unresolved V genes explain less than half, and the rest is unexplained. The V and J calls and clone size come from that table; D and trimming were worked out from the DNA. The sample records 90,000 to 100,000 clones, roughly 89% of which are singletons. The ten biggest clones cover roughly 15% of the sample.

A note on this clone: Which antigen it targets is not known. Base quality data are lacking; no much larger clone is found one base away.

Whole blood was collected in K2EDTA tubes by collaborating institutions according to the institutions' own protocols. For TCRbeta analysis, collaborators shipped samples as frozen whole blood, isolated PBMCs, or DNA extracted from either of those sample types. Sequencing was performed on peripheral blood. The TCR originated in a human donor in a cohort sampled during active COVID-19. The receptor chain draws on TRBV5-6 and TRBJ1-1; tentative D gene TRBD1, with 5 bases matching. The CDR3 loop reads CASSLPRGVTEAFF. The DNA sequence is TGTGCCAGCAGCTTGCCCCGGGGGGTGACTGAAGCTTTCTTT.